Each of the 32 T cell receptor beta chains below was sequenced from the same sample in a study of T-cell reconstitution after alpha-beta-depleted transplantation in children. Preparing the TCRbeta library involved the use of unique molecular identifiers. TCRdb passed the PCR reads through MiXCR, listing each CDR3 protein once. The profile shows roughly 590,000 distinct CDR3 sequences, around 16% of them singletons. The sample was PBMCs from the stem cell graft donor, taken from the stem cell graft. Receptors were obtained from a human donor who donated a stem cell graft to a child with acute myeloid leukemia.

This clonotype was seen a handful of times. The chain links TRBV15 to TRBJ1-3; D is undetermined. The CDR3 extends over 14 amino acids. Per the germline V gene, CDR1 is LNHNV and CDR2 is YYDKDF (reference sequence). V lost 0 bases and J lost 4, with 7 bases in between. The CDR3 here is CATSRDPIGNTIYF. The CDR3 region has the DNA TGTGCCACCAGCAGAGATCCGATCGGAAACACCATATATTTT.

This clonotype was picked up a small number of times. This sequence joins TRBV30 and TRBJ1-6, with 7 bases that match TRBD1. The CDR3 is 14 amino acids. V shed 8 bases, J shed 8 bases, and the junction held 12 bases outside the gene matches. Per germline, CDR1 GTSNPN and CDR2 SVGIG (reference sequence). CDR3 loop: CAGTGTVRDSPLHF. The CDR3 DNA reads as TGTGCCGGAACAGGGACAGTCCGAGATTCACCCCTCCACTTT. Full variable domain (missing parts from reference TRBV30 and TRBJ1-6): SQTIHQWPATLVQPVGSPLSLECTVEGTSNPNLYWYRQAAGRGLQLLFYSVGIGQISSEVPQNLSASRPQDRQFILSSKKLLLSDSGFYLCAGTGTVRDSPLHFGNGTRLTVT.

The gene calls are TRBV6-5 and TRBJ2-2; 8 bases map to TRBD2. The CDR3 runs 17 residues. Trimming cost V 0 bases and J 5 bases; bases outside gene matches: 8. Germline CDR1 reads MNHEY; CDR2 reads SVGAGI. CDR3 nucleotide sequence: TGTGCCAGCAGTTACTCGAAATTAGCGGGGTTAACCGGGGAGCTGTTTTTT. As protein: CASSYSKLAGLTGELFF.

The sample holds many counts of this clonotype. The chain uses TRBV28 and TRBJ1-2, with D tentatively TRBD1 (5 bases). Trimming took off 8 bases at V and 4 bases at J, with 14 bases between the two ends. The V gene's germline CDR1 is MDHEN and CDR2 SYDVKM. The length of the CDR3 is 13 residues. The CDR3 nucleotides are TGTGCCAGCGGGGCCGTGGCTGGCTATGGCTACACCTTC. Translation: CASGAVAGYGYTF.

This clonotype came up a few times. The chain couples TRBV7-3 to TRBJ2-5; TRBD2 matches 13 bases. Per germline, CDR1 SGHTA and CDR2 FQGTGA. The ends lost 4 bases at V and 2 bases at J; junction bases unmatched: 1. The CDR3 runs 15 residues. This chain's CDR3 is CASSWGLAGQETQYF. In nucleotides, the CDR3 is TGTGCCAGCAGCTGGGGACTAGCGGGACAAGAGACCCAGTACTTC.

This clonotype was detected ten times or more. The genes are TRBV6-1 and TRBJ2-1; no firm D call. The CDR3 has 14 amino acids. The V and J ends lost 7 bases and 2 bases respectively, with 12 bases between them. Germline V CDR1 and CDR2: MNHNS, SASEGT. CDR3 amino acids: CASTRVSPYNEQFF. Written as DNA, the CDR3 is TGTGCCAGCACCCGGGTGAGCCCCTACAATGAGCAGTTCTTC.

Remarks on this clonotype: A much larger clone lies one base from this, so it may be a read error. The chain has TRBV20-1 and TRBJ2-7; D may be TRBD2 (6 bases). Trimming took off 0 bases at V and 0 bases at J, with 12 bases between the two ends. Germline V gene sequence: CDR1 DFQATT, CDR2 SNEGSKA (reference sequence). CDR3 length equals 15 residues. CDR3 coding DNA: TGCAGTGCTAGAGATCCGGATAGCGGCTCCTACGAGCAGTACTTC. Translation gives CSARDPDSGSYEQYF.

This clonotype appeared many times. The V gene is TRBV20-1, the J gene TRBJ2-7; 7 bases match TRBD1. Trimming cost V 6 bases and J 3 bases; bases outside gene matches: 8. Germline CDR1 is DFQATT and CDR2 is SNEGSKA (reference sequence). This CDR3 has 13 residues. The CDR3 DNA reads TGCAGTGCCTTAGACCCAGGGGGCTACGAGCAGTACTTC. Its translation is CSALDPGGYEQYF.

This clonotype was recorded at least ten times. The CDR3 sequence: CASRDRRTYEQYF. The CDR3 DNA follows: TGTGCCTCTCGGGACAGGCGAACCTACGAGCAGTACTTC. The J gene is TRBJ2-7, the V gene TRBV12-3 or TRBV12-4; 8 positions agree with TRBD1. This CDR3 region has 13 residues. J was trimmed by 2 bases and V by 11 bases; bases with no gene match: 8.

V and J are TRBV5-1 and TRBJ2-5; D gene ambiguous. The CDR3 is made up of 14 amino acids. The V end lost 3 bases, the J end lost 1 base, and 10 bases lay between the germline ends. CDR1 and CDR2 from the germline V gene are SGHRS and YFSETQ. Here the CDR3 DNA reads TGCGCCAGCAGCTCCTATCCCCTCCAAGAGACCCAGTACTTC. Translated: CASSSYPLQETQYF.

The chain recombines TRBV7-8 with TRBJ1-1; D is unresolved. CDR1 is SGHVS, CDR2 FQNEAQ, per germline. The CDR3 contains 14 residues. Deletions cut 1 base from V and 7 bases from J, with 13 bases between. As DNA, the CDR3 is TGTGCCAGCAGCTTAGTTATTGTGGGTAATGAAGCTTTCTTT. Protein: CASSLVIVGNEAFF.

This chain's CDR3 is CASSLGDPLAYGYTF. The CDR3, as DNA: TGTGCCAGCAGTTTAGGGGACCCGCTCGCATATGGCTACACCTTC. The rearrangement joins TRBV12-3 or TRBV12-4 to TRBJ1-2, with D maybe TRBD1 (5 bases). The CDR3 loop spans 15 amino acids. Trimming shortened V by 1 base and J by 5 bases, and 14 bases separated the two germline ends.

In this sample, this clonotype turned up many times. The V call is TRBV5-5, the J call TRBJ2-1; perhaps TRBD2 as D (6 bases). Germline CDR1 is SGHKS and CDR2 is YYEKEE (reference sequence). Trimming left V 3 bases short and J 4 bases short, with 14 bases between. This CDR3 region has 15 residues. This CDR3 reads CASSSSSGVYNEQFF. As DNA, the CDR3 is TGTGCCAGCAGCTCTTCGTCGGGGGTTTACAATGAGCAGTTCTTC.

The chain joins TRBV7-9 to TRBJ1-2; TRBD1 might be the D (5 bases). This CDR3 is 13 amino acids long. Trimming took off 1 base at V and 6 bases at J, with 9 bases between the two ends. CDR1 and CDR2 (germline): SEHNR, FQNEAQ (reference sequence). CDR3 protein: CASSLVTGNGYTF. The CDR3 region has the DNA TGTGCCAGCAGCTTAGTTACAGGAAATGGCTACACCTTC.

This clonotype was seen repeatedly, ten times or more. This chain links TRBV20-1 with TRBJ2-5; possible D gene TRBD2, 5 bases. The CDR3 is made up of 11 amino acids. The V gene's germline CDR1 is DFQATT and CDR2 SNEGSKA (reference sequence). CDR3 nucleotide sequence: TGCGGAGGACTGACCCAAGAGACCCAGTACTTC. It encodes CGGLTQETQYF.

This clonotype showed up many times. The chain links TRBV29-1 to TRBJ1-6, with 8 nucleotides matching TRBD1. CDR1 and CDR2 (germline): SQVTM, ANQGSEA. The CDR3 consists of 13 residues. V was pared by 6 bases and J by 7 bases, with 5 bases of the junction left unmatched. This CDR3 is CSVRDRRNSPLHF. The DNA for the CDR3 is TGCAGCGTCCGGGACAGGCGAAATTCACCCCTCCACTTT.

This clonotype was seen at least ten times. The V call is TRBV20-1, the J call TRBJ2-3; 7 bases are a match to TRBD2. Germline V gives CDR1 DFQATT, CDR2 SNEGSKA (reference sequence). With 0 bases clipped from V and 3 bases from J, the junction kept 3 bases outside the gene matches. The CDR3 has 14 amino acids. The CDR3 sequence: CSARDLLATDTQYF. The CDR3 DNA sequence: TGCAGTGCTAGAGATCTACTAGCGACAGATACGCAGTATTTT.

Only a few counts were recorded for this clonotype. The chain combines TRBV7-6 with TRBJ2-5; tentative D call: TRBD2 (6 bases). With 4 bases removed from V and 4 bases from J, the gap between germline ends came to 13 bases. Germline CDR1 SGHVS, CDR2 FNYEAQ. This CDR3 is 14 amino acids long. The chain's CDR3 is CASSWDSRGETQYF. In DNA, the CDR3 is TGTGCCAGCAGCTGGGACTCTCGGGGAGAGACCCAGTACTTC.

The genes are TRBV18 and TRBJ2-7, with D possibly being TRBD1 (5 bases). The germline V and J ends were trimmed by 3 bases and 1 base, with 7 bases remaining between them. Germline loops: CDR1 KGHSH, CDR2 LQKENI. The CDR3 totals 13 residues. DNA for the CDR3: TGTGCCAGCTCACCGACAGATTCCTACGAGCAGTACGTC. Its protein product is CASSPTDSYEQYV.

The J gene is TRBJ1-6, the V gene TRBV9; a weak D match, TRBD1 (5 bases). This CDR3 has 16 residues. Germline loops: CDR1 SGDLS, CDR2 YYNGEE. Deletions cut 3 bases from V and 3 bases from J, with 13 bases between. The CDR3 region is CASSGPDKGYNSPLHF. The CDR3, as DNA: TGTGCCAGCAGCGGACCGGACAAGGGCTATAATTCACCCCTCCACTTT.

This clonotype was seen many times. The chain recombines TRBV29-1 with TRBJ2-7; 12 positions agree with TRBD2. The V segment lost 6 bases and the J segment 2 bases; nucleotides outside the gene matches: 11. The CDR3 consists of 16 residues. Germline CDR1 reads SQVTM; CDR2 reads ANQGSEA. CDR3 nucleotide sequence: TGCAGCGTCGATGGGTCACTAGCGGGGGGCCCCTACGAGCAGTACTTC. The encoded protein is CSVDGSLAGGPYEQYF.

The sample holds many counts of this clonotype. V and J are TRBV20-1 and TRBJ1-1, with D maybe TRBD1 (5 bases). Germline assignment: CDR1 DFQATT and CDR2 SNEGSKA (reference sequence). Trimming removed 3 bases from V and 4 bases from J, with 12 bases in between. CDR3 length: 13 residues. Here the CDR3 DNA reads TGCAGTGCTAGGGGGGAAGGGTTCACTGAAGCTTTCTTT. As protein: CSARGEGFTEAFF.

The CDR3 DNA sequence: TGCAGCGTGGCCCAGGGGGTGAATCAGCCCCAGCATTTT. It specifies CSVAQGVNQPQHF. This chain links TRBV29-1 with TRBJ1-5; 7 nucleotides match TRBD1. CDR1 SQVTM and CDR2 ANQGSEA come from the germline V gene. Trimming cost V 6 bases and J 4 bases; bases outside gene matches: 6. The CDR3 spans 13 residues. Full variable domain (rest looked up from reference TRBV29-1 and TRBJ1-5): SAVISQKPSRDICQRGTSLTIQCQVDSQVTMMFWYRQQPGQSLTLIATANQGSEATYESGFVIDKFPISRPNLTFSTLTVSNMSPEDSSIYLCSVAQGVNQPQHFGDGTRLSIL.

This clonotype turned up a few times. This CDR3 is CASSSFGGELFF. The CDR3 DNA reads TGTGCCAGCAGCTCCTTTGGAGGGGAGCTGTTTTTT. The chain carries TRBV11-2 and TRBJ2-2; D gene ambiguous. V lost 4 bases and J 8 bases, leaving 8 bases between the germline ends. CDR3 length equals 12 residues. CDR1 is SGHAT and CDR2 is FQNNGV in the germline V gene.

At least ten counts were recorded for this clonotype. This chain links TRBV20-1 with TRBJ2-3; 7 bases are shared with TRBD1. The J segment lost 0 bases and the V segment lost 2 bases, leaving 14 bases of the junction unmatched. The CDR3 spans 18 residues. CDR1 and CDR2 from the germline V gene are DFQATT and SNEGSKA (reference sequence). In nucleotides, the CDR3 is TGCAGTGCTAGACCCTATCGCCAGGGACAGCTAAGCACAGATACGCAGTATTTT. Translation gives CSARPYRQGQLSTDTQYF.

Only one count was recorded for this clonotype. CDR3 protein: CASSRGEWKTGELFF. The CDR3, as DNA: TGTGCCAGCAGCCGCGGGGAGTGGAAGACCGGGGAGCTGTTTTTT. This sequence joins TRBV7-9 and TRBJ2-2, with D perhaps matching TRBD2 (6 bases). The CDR3 runs to 15 residues. Germline V gene lookup returns CDR1 SEHNR and CDR2 FQNEAQ (reference sequence). Trimming took off 5 bases at V and 5 bases at J, with 15 bases between the two ends.

This clonotype has more than one count but fewer than ten. This chain joins TRBV25-1 and TRBJ1-1; unclear D gene. The CDR3 length is 12 residues. Deletions cut 0 bases from V and 7 bases from J, with 6 bases between. Germline V lookup: CDR1 MGHDK, CDR2 SYGVNS. This chain's CDR3 is CASSEYNGEAFF. The CDR3 DNA follows: TGTGCCAGCAGTGAATATAACGGTGAAGCTTTCTTT.

This clonotype was seen just once. The chain combines TRBV24-1 with TRBJ2-7; D is tentatively TRBD1 or TRBD2 (5 bases each). Trimming stripped 3 bases from V and 5 bases from J, with 10 bases between. CDR1 KGHDR and CDR2 SFDVKD come from the germline V gene. The CDR3 is made up of 13 amino acids. CDR3 in DNA: TGTGCCACCAGTGATCAGGAGGACAACGAGCAGTACTTC. Translation gives CATSDQEDNEQYF.

This clonotype has just a few counts. This chain links TRBV15 with TRBJ1-5; D not certain. CDR1 and CDR2 (germline): LNHNV, YYDKDF (reference sequence). Trimming took off 3 bases at V and 0 bases at J, with 12 bases between the two ends. This CDR3 is 16 amino acids long. The CDR3 DNA is TGTGCCACCAGCAGCCGAGGTGTTTTTAGCAATCAGCCCCAGCATTTT. It codes for CATSSRGVFSNQPQHF.

The rearrangement joins TRBV28 to TRBJ2-1; no definite D call. The CDR3 runs to 11 residues. Germline CDR1 reads MDHEN; CDR2 reads SYDVKM. The germline V and J ends were trimmed by 8 bases and 7 bases, with 9 bases remaining between them. Here the CDR3 reads CASGLLNEQFF. Written as DNA, the CDR3 is TGTGCCAGCGGCTTGTTAAATGAGCAGTTCTTC.

This clonotype showed up just a few times. Sequence at one end of the junction differs from germline and may be a read error. The gene calls are TRBV20-1 and TRBJ2-2, with D unclear. Germline assignment: CDR1 DFQATT and CDR2 SNEGSKA (reference sequence). The CDR3 contains 17 residues. CDR3 protein: CCARPPIPGRLTGELFF. The DNA for the CDR3 is TGCTGTGCTAGACCTCCCATACCTGGGCGCTTAACCGGGGAGCTGTTTTTT.

This clonotype was picked up many times. This chain connects TRBV6-1 to TRBJ2-7, with 8 bases identical to TRBD1. Trimming cost V 1 base and J 0 bases; bases outside gene matches: 5. Germline V gives CDR1 MNHNS, CDR2 SASEGT. The CDR3 is 16 amino acids. CDR3: CASSEGGRGHSYEQYV. In DNA, the CDR3 is TGTGCCAGCAGTGAAGGTGGCAGGGGGCACTCCTACGAGCAGTACGTC.